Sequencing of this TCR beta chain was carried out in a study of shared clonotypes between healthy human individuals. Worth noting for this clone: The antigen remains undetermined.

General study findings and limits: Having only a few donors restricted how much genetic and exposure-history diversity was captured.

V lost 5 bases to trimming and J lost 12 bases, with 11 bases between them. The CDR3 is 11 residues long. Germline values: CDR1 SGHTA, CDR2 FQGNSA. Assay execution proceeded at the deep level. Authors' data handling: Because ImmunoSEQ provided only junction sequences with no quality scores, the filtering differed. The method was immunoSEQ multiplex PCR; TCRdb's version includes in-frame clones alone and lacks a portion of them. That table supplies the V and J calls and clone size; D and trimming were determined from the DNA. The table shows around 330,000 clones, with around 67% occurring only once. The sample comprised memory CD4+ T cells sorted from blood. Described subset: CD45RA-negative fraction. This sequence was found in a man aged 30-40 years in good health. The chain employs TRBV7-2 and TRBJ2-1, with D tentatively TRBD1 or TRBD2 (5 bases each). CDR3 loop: CASSPSGLQFF. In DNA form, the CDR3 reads TGTGCCAGCAGCCCGTCGGGGCTGCAGTTCTTC.